This T cell receptor (beta chain) was found in a study of beta chain features in type 1 diabetes. Study-wide context: Healthy donors, compared against patients, showed similar age, gender and cell yields.

This clone has a handful of counts. The antigen remains unidentified. Study conclusions and caveats: Patients and controls would be equally affected if PCR favored shorter templates.

The CDR3 is made up of 13 amino acids. Germline CDR1 reads MNHEY; CDR2 reads SMNVEV (reference sequence). Between the trimmed V and J ends, which lost 6 bases and 0 bases, there was a span of 9 bases. All of the isolated RNA was reverse transcribed, so expressed TCRB transcripts were sequenced. Here immunoSEQ multiplex PCR was the method, and the copy in TCRdb shows in-frame clones only, minus some. The sample has about 320,000 clones, around 13% seen once. One heparinised draw of blood, averaging around 120 mL, came from each donor. Naive, central memory, regulatory and stem cell-like memory cells within the CD4+ compartment were sorted using CD45RO/CCR7/CD25/CD127/CD95/CD27.

Sequenced material: central memory CD4+ T cells from blood. The V call is TRBV27, the J call TRBJ2-7, with unresolved D. The clonotype originates from a man in his thirties or forties in good health. This CDR3 is CASRPRASYEQYV. CDR3 in DNA: TGTGCCAGCAGGCCAAGGGCCTCCTACGAGCAGTACGTC.